The T cell receptor beta chain described here comes from a study of T cells in localized non-small cell lung cancer. J lost 8 bases, V lost 8 bases, and 6 bases had no gene match. Germline V gene data show CDR1 as LNHDA and CDR2 as SQIVND (reference sequence). The CDR3 is 13 residues long. Whole-study results and caveats: Elevated circulating T cell density in blood was associated with longer overall survival. Appearances in adjacent lung were noted for a median roughly 50 of the top 100 tumor clones. Uninvolved adjacent lung showed higher T cell clonality than tumor.

In its sample, this clone was seen a few times. Its antigen is not identified. The method was immunoSEQ multiplex PCR; TCRdb's version includes in-frame clones alone and lacks a portion of them. The sample holds some 2,000 clones, roughly a third seen once. This sample comprised lung tumor tissue, obtained before any cancer treatment. The chain uses TRBV19 and TRBJ1-2, with TRBD1 identical over 12 bases. The receptor was isolated from a female donor over 55 with stage I lung adenocarcinoma. DNA for the CDR3: TGTGCCAGTGGGACAGGGGGCATAAGAGGCTACACCTTC. It codes for CASGTGGIRGYTF.